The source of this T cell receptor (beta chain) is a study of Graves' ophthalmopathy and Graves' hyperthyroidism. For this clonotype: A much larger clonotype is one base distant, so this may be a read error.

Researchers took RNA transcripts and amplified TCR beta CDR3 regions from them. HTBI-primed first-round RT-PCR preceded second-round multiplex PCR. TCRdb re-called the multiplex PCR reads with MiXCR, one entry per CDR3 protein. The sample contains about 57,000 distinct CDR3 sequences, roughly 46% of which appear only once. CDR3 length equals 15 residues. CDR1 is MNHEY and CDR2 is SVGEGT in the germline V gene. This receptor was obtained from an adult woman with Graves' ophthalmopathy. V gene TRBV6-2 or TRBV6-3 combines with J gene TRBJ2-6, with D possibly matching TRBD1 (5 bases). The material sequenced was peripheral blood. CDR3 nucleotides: TGTGCCAGCAGAACCCGGGCCTCTGGGGCCAGCGTCCTGACTTTC. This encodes CASRTRASGASVLTF.